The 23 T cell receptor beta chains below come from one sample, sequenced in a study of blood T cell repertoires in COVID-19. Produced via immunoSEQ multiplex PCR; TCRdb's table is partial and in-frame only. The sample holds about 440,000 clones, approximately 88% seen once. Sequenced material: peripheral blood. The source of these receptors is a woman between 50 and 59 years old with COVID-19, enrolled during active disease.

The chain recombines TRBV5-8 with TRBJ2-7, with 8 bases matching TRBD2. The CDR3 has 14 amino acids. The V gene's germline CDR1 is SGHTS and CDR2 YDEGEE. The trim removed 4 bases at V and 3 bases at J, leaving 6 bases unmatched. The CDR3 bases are TGTGCCAGCAGCACGCGACTAGCGAGCTACGAGCAGTACTTC. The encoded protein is CASSTRLASYEQYF. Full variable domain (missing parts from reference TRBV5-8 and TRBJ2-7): EAGVTQSPTHLIKTRGQQATLRCSPISGHTSVYWYQQALGLGLQFLLWYDEGEERNRGNFPPRFSGRQFPNYSSELNVNALELEDSALYLCASSTRLASYEQYFGPGTRLTVT.

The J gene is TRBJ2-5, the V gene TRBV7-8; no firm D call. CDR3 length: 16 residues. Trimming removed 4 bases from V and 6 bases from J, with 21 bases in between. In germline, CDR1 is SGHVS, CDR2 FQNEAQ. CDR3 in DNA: TGTGCCAGCAGCTCCTATTTGACACGCCAGATCAAGACCCAGTACTTC. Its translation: CASSSYLTRQIKTQYF. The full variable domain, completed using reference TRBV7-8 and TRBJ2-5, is GAGVSQSPRYKVAKRGQDVALRCDPISGHVSLFWYQQALGQGPEFLTYFQNEAQLDKSGLPSDRFFAERPEGSVSTLKIQRTQQEDSAVYLCASSSYLTRQIKTQYFGPGTRLLVL.

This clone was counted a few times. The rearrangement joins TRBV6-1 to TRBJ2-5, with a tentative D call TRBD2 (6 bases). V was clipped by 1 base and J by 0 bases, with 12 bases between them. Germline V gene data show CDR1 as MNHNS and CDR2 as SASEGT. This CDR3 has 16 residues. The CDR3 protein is CASSEGFGRYQETQYF. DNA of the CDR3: TGTGCCAGCAGTGAAGGTTTTGGGAGGTACCAAGAGACCCAGTACTTC.

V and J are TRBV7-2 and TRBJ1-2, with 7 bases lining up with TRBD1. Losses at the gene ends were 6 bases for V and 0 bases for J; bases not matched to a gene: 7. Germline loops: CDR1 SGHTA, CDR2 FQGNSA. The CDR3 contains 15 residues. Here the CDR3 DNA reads TGTGCCAGCAGGAGGGGACAGTCCTCTAACTATGGCTACACCTTC. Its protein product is CASRRGQSSNYGYTF.

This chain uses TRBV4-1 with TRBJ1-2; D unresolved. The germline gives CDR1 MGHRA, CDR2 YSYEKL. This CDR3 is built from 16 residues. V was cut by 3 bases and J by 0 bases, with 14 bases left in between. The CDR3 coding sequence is TGCGCCAGCAGCCATACACTAAGAACCTCTAACTATGGCTACACCTTC. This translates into CASSHTLRTSNYGYTF.

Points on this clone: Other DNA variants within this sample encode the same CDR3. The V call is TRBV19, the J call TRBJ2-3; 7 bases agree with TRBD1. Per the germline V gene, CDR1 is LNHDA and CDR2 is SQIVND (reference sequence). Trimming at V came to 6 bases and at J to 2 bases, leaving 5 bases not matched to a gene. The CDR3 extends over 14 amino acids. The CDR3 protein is CASSRQGFTDTQYF. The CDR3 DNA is TGTGCCAGTAGCCGACAGGGATTCACAGATACGCAGTATTTT.

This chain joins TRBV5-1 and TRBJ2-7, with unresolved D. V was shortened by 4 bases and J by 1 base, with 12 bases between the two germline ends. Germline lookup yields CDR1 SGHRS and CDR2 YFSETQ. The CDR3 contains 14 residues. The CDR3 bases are TGCGCCAGCAGCCCTAACTCAGCGTCCTACGAGCAGTACTTC. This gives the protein CASSPNSASYEQYF.

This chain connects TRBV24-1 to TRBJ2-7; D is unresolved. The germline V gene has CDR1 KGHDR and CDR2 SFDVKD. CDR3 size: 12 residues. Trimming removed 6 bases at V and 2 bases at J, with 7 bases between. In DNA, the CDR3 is TGTGCCACCAGTTCTCCTACCTACGAGCAGTACTTC. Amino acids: CATSSPTYEQYF.

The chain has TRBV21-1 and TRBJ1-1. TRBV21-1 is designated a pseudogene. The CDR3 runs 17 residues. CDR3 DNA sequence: TGTGCCAGAAAACGATTTTTGGTTCGGGTGCTGAACACTGAAGCTTTCTTT. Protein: CARKRFLVRVLNTEAFF.

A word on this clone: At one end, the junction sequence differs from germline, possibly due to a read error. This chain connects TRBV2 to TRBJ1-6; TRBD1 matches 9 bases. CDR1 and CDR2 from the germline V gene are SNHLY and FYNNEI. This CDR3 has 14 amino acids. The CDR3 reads CASSEDRGSSPLHF. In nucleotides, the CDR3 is TGTGCCAGCAGCGAAGACAGGGGGAGTTCACCCCTCCACTTT. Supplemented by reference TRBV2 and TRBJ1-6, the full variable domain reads EPEVTQTPSHQVTQMGQEVILRCVPISNHLYFYWYRQILGQKVEFLVSFYNNEISEKSEIFDDQFSVERPDGSNFTLKIRSTKLEDSAMYFCASSEDRGSSPLHFGNGTRLTVT.

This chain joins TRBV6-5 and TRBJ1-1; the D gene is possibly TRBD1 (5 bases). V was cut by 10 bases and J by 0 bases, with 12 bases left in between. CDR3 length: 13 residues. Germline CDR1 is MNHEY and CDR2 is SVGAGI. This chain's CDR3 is CATAQGLNTEAFF. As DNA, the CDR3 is TGTGCCACCGCGCAGGGCTTGAACACTGAAGCTTTCTTT.

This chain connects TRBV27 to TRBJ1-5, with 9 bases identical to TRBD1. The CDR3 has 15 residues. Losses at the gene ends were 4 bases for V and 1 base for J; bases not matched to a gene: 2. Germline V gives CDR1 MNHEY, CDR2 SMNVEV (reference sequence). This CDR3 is CASSWDRASNQPQHF. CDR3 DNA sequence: TGTGCCAGCAGTTGGGACAGGGCCAGCAATCAGCCCCAGCATTTT.

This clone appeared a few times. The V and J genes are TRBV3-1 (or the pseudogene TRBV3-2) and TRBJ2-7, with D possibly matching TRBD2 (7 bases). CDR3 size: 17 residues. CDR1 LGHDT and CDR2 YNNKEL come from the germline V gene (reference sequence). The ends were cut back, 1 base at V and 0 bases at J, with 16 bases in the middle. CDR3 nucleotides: TGTGCCAGCAGCCAAGGATTCCAGGGGAGGGGCTCCTACGAGCAGTACTTC. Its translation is CASSQGFQGRGSYEQYF.

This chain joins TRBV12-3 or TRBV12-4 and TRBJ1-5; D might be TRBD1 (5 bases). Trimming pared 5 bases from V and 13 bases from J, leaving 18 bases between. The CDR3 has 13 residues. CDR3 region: CASSLHDRGNQHF. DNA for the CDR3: TGTGCCAGCAGTCTCCATGACAGAGGAAATCAGCATTTT.

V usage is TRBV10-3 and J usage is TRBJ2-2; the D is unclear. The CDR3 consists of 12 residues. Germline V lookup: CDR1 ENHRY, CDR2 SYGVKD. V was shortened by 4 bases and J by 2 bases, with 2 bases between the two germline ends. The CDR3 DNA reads TGTGCCATCAGTGCAAACACCGGGGAGCTGTTTTTT. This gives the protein CAISANTGELFF.

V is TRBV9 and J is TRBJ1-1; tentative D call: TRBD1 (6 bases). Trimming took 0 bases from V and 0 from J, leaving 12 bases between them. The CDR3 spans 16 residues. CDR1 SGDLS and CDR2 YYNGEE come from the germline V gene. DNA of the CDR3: TGTGCCAGCAGCGTAGGAGGACAGAACATGAACACTGAAGCTTTCTTT. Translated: CASSVGGQNMNTEAFF.

The CDR3 DNA sequence: TGTGCCAGCAGGCCCTCAGGGACAGGAAGAGCTTTCTTT. Translated, it gives CASRPSGTGRAFF. The chain is built from TRBV25-1 and TRBJ1-1; 8 bases are shared with TRBD1. Looked up from germline, CDR1 is MGHDK and CDR2 is SYGVNS. The trim removed 6 bases at V and 10 bases at J, leaving 10 bases unmatched. This CDR3 contains 13 residues. Full variable domain (outside the CDR3, taken from reference TRBV25-1 and TRBJ1-1): EADIYQTPRYLVIGTGKKITLECSQTMGHDKMYWYQQDPGMELHLIHYSYGVNSTEKGDLSSESTVSRIRTEHFPLTLESARPSHTSQYLCASRPSGTGRAFFGQGTRLTVV.

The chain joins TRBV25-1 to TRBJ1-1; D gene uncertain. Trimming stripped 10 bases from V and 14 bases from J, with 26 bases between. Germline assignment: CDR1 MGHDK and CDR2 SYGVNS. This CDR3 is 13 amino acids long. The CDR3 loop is CATSDRTLGMSFF. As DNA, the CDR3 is TGTGCCACCTCGGACCGGACGCTCGGGATGTCCTTCTTT.

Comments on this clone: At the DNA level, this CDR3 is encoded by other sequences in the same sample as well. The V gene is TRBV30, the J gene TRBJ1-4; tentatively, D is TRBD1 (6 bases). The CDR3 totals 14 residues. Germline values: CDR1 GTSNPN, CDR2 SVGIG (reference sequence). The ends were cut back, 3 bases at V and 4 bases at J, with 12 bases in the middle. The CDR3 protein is CAWSAGVSNEKLFF. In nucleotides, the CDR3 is TGTGCCTGGAGCGCAGGGGTTAGTAATGAAAAACTGTTTTTT.

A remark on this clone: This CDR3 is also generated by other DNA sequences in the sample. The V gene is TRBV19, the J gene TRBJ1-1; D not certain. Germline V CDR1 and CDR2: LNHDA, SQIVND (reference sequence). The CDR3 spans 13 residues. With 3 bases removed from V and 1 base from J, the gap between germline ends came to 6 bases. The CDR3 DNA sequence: TGTGCCAGTAGTATTACCGGGAACACTGAAGCTTTCTTT. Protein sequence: CASSITGNTEAFF. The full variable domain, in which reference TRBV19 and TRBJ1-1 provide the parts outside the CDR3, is DGGITQSPKYLFRKEGQNVTLSCEQNLNHDAMYWYRQDPGQGLRLIYYSQIVNDFQKGDIAEGYSVSREKKESFPLTVTSAQKNPTAFYLCASSITGNTEAFFGQGTRLTVV.

CDR3: CASSERVWDNEHGYTF. CDR3 in DNA: TGTGCCAGCAGTGAAAGGGTGTGGGACAATGAACATGGCTACACCTTC. V usage is TRBV6-1 and J usage is TRBJ1-2; D may be TRBD1 (6 bases). The germline gives CDR1 MNHNS, CDR2 SASEGT. V was trimmed by 2 bases and J by 6 bases, leaving 19 bases between them. This CDR3 has 16 residues.

As DNA, the CDR3 is TGTGCCACCAGTGAAACCCGGGGGATCACAGATACGCAGTATTTT. Its protein is CATSETRGITDTQYF. The chain is built from TRBV24-1 and TRBJ2-3; D is perhaps TRBD2 (6 bases). Germline V gene data show CDR1 as KGHDR and CDR2 as SFDVKD. This CDR3 has 15 amino acids. Trimming removed 4 bases at V and 2 bases at J, with 12 bases between.

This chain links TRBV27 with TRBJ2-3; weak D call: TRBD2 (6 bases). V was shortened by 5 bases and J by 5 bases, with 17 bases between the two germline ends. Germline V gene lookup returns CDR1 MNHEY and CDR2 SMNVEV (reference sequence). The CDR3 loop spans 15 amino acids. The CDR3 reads CASSNRQGGVDTQYF. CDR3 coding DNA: TGTGCCAGCAGTAATCGCCAGGGAGGCGTAGATACGCAGTATTTT.